This T cell receptor (beta chain) was obtained from a study of cytomegalovirus exposure and HLA in healthy donors. TCRdb's table, derived via immunoSEQ multiplex PCR, lists solely in-frame clones and lacks some. The sample lists about 110,000 clones; roughly 90% were seen once. Findings and limits, study-wide: Reported performance of the classifier showed diagnosis of cytomegalovirus status with high specificity and sensitivity.

A 120-subject validation cohort, separate from the roughly 680-subject first cohort, supplied the donors. With regard to this clone: Its target is not known.

Germline lookup yields CDR1 SEHNR and CDR2 FQNEAQ (reference sequence). Trimming took 7 bases from V and 2 from J; bases not matched to a gene: 7. The CDR3 has 15 amino acids. Sequencing was carried out using PBMCs. The receptor's source is a woman aged 18-29 years in good health and CMV-seropositive. The genes are TRBV7-9 and TRBJ2-3, with 9 bases aligning to TRBD1. Written as DNA, the CDR3 is TGTGCCAGCAACCCTACAGGGGGCCCCACAGATACGCAGTATTTT. As protein: CASNPTGGPTDTQYF.